This TCR beta chain was identified during a study of blood T cells in healthy people across ages. At the level of the study: Capturing about one barcoded beta molecule per two T cells was achieved by template switching. Findings and limits, study-wide: Shifts in expanded clonotypes may have been confounded by donor CMV status, which was unknown.

Trimming took off 3 bases at V and 4 bases at J, with 9 bases between the two ends. The germline gives CDR1 SQVTM, CDR2 ANQGSEA. This CDR3 comprises 12 residues. For this clonotype: Its target is not known.

Together with a sample-barcoded 5' primer, a J-beta primer mix was included in a second PCR lasting roughly 6 to 12 cycles. A 12-random-nucleotide template-switch adaptor tagged each cDNA molecule. TCRdb reprocessed the 5' RACE reads via MiXCR and lists one record per CDR3 protein. The top ten clones hold around 15% of a sample with about a million distinct CDR3 sequences, 48% of them seen once. The clonotype comes from a man aged 30-40 years in good health. The rearrangement joins TRBV29-1 to TRBJ1-2; D might be TRBD1 (6 bases). Sequencing was done on a sample of blood. CDR3 bases: TGCAGCGTTGAGCACAGGGCCTATGGCTACACCTTC. It is translated as CSVEHRAYGYTF.